A single sample is the source of the 21 T cell receptor beta chains below, sequenced in a study of OX40 agonist ivuxolimab in advanced cancers. Only in-frame clones appear in the TCRdb table, and some are missing; sequencing was by immunoSEQ multiplex PCR. The sample comprises around 58,000 clones, 80% to 90% of which are singletons, and 5.2% rests with the top ten. Source: CD4+ or CD8+ T cells sorted from blood, taken in a trial of the OX40 agonist ivuxolimab. The source is an adult with an advanced solid tumor such as melanoma, head and neck, liver or kidney cancer.

This chain uses TRBV5-4 with TRBJ1-2; D perhaps matches TRBD1 (6 bases). The CDR3 consists of 14 residues. V was shortened by 4 bases and J by 4 bases, with 14 bases between the two germline ends. Germline CDR1 is SGHNT and CDR2 is YYREEE (reference sequence). In DNA form, the CDR3 reads TGTGCCAGCAGCCCAGGGGATTACGGCTATGGCTACACCTTC. It translates to CASSPGDYGYGYTF. Variable domain in full (rest from reference TRBV5-4 and TRBJ1-2): ETGVTQSPTHLIKTRGQQVTLRCSSQSGHNTVSWYQQALGQGPQFIFQYYREEENGRGNFPPRFSGLQFPNYSSELNVNALELDDSALYLCASSPGDYGYGYTFGSGTRLTVV.

The J gene is TRBJ1-5, the V gene TRBV10-3; unclear D gene. V lost 6 bases and J lost 3, with 9 bases in between. Germline CDR1 ENHRY, CDR2 SYGVKD. CDR3 length: 13 residues. The CDR3 loop reads CAIRLELNQPQHF. The CDR3, as DNA: TGTGCCATCAGGTTGGAACTCAATCAGCCCCAGCATTTT.

The chain recombines TRBV5-4 with TRBJ2-7; weak D call: TRBD2 (6 bases). The germline CDR1 and CDR2 sequences are SGHNT and YYREEE (reference sequence). Trimming removed 4 bases at V and 2 bases at J, with 19 bases between. The CDR3 consists of 16 residues. The CDR3 is CASSNPPGLGPYEQYF. DNA for the CDR3: TGTGCCAGCAGCAATCCTCCGGGACTCGGACCCTACGAGCAGTACTTC.

This sequence joins TRBV7-9 and TRBJ2-5, with 11 positions matching TRBD2. Germline CDR1 and CDR2: SEHNR and FQNEAQ (reference sequence). The ends lost 2 bases at V and 0 bases at J; junction bases unmatched: 8. The CDR3 is 18 residues long. CDR3 coding DNA: TGTGCCAGCAGCTTATTAGAGAGACTAGCGGGGAACCAAGAGACCCAGTACTTC. Translating gives CASSLLERLAGNQETQYF.

The rearrangement joins TRBV7-2 to TRBJ1-2, with TRBD1 as a possible D gene (6 bases). Germline CDR1 is SGHTA and CDR2 is FQGNSA. V was clipped by 4 bases and J by 8 bases, with 20 bases between them. The CDR3 has 15 residues. CDR3 loop: CASSSGQGRVEGYTF. The CDR3 coding sequence is TGTGCCAGCAGCTCTGGGCAGGGGCGAGTTGAGGGCTACACCTTC.

The chain combines TRBV7-2 with TRBJ2-4; 8 bases fit TRBD1. The junction had 6 bases not matched to a gene; V was cut back by 3 bases and J by 11 bases. The germline gives CDR1 SGHTA, CDR2 FQGNSA. This CDR3 spans 13 amino acids. CDR3 in DNA: TGTGCCAGCAGCTTGGACAGGGAGAGCGTTCAGTACTTC. It is translated as CASSLDRESVQYF.

This clone has only a few counts. This chain uses TRBV7-9 with TRBJ2-2; D remains unclear. Trimming pared 5 bases from V and 7 bases from J, leaving 8 bases between. CDR3 size: 12 residues. CDR1 is SEHNR, CDR2 FQNEAQ, per germline (reference sequence). The CDR3, as DNA: TGTGCCAGCAGCGCCTTAAGCGGGGAGCTGTTTTTT. Translating gives CASSALSGELFF.

The gene calls are TRBV5-1 and TRBJ2-7; D gene unclear. Trimming shortened V by 0 bases and J by 1 base, and 14 bases separated the two germline ends. Germline CDR1 SGHRS, CDR2 YFSETQ. This CDR3 comprises 16 residues. The CDR3 nucleotides are TGCGCCAGCAGCTTGGAGGCAACTATGACATCCTACGAGCAGTACTTC. Protein: CASSLEATMTSYEQYF.

The rearrangement joins TRBV9 to TRBJ2-7; D is unresolved. Trimming shortened V by 7 bases and J by 2 bases, and 10 bases separated the two germline ends. Germline-derived CDR1 and CDR2 are SGDLS and YYNGEE. CDR3 length: 12 amino acids. Here the CDR3 DNA reads TGTGCCAGCTCCGACAACACCTACGAGCAGTACTTC. Protein sequence: CASSDNTYEQYF.

This rearrangement joins TRBV28 to TRBJ1-5; TRBD1 might be the D (6 bases). CDR1 and CDR2 from the germline V gene are MDHEN and SYDVKM. This CDR3 has 14 residues. The V and J ends lost 5 bases and 9 bases respectively, with 17 bases between them. CDR3 DNA: TGTGCCAGCAGTCCGACAGGTGCCGTGTTGCCCCAGCATTTT. Translating gives CASSPTGAVLPQHF.

The V and J genes are TRBV7-2 and TRBJ2-3, with D possibly being TRBD2 (7 bases). The CDR3 is 17 amino acids. Germline CDR1 SGHTA, CDR2 FQGNSA. The V and J ends lost 0 bases and 0 bases respectively, with 13 bases between them. The CDR3 is CASSLARGRGSTDTQYF. CDR3 nucleotides: TGTGCCAGCAGCTTAGCGCGGGGGCGGGGGAGCACAGATACGCAGTATTTT. Supplemented by reference TRBV7-2 and TRBJ2-3, the full variable domain reads GAGVSQSPSNKVTEKGKDVELRCDPISGHTALYWYRQSLGQGLEFLIYFQGNSAPDKSGLPSDRFSAERTGGSVSTLTIQRTQQEDSAVYLCASSLARGRGSTDTQYFGPGTRLTVL.

This chain connects TRBV15 to TRBJ1-6; 8 bases map to TRBD1. Germline V gene sequence: CDR1 LNHNV, CDR2 YYDKDF (reference sequence). V was pared by 0 bases and J by 1 base, with 11 bases of the junction left unmatched. The CDR3 length is 20 residues. CDR3 coding DNA: TGTGCCACCAGCAGAGAGACGACAGGGGCTCTCAGGTCCTATAATTCACCCCTCCACTTT. Protein sequence: CATSRETTGALRSYNSPLHF.

The chain has TRBV29-1 and TRBJ1-6; 7 bases line up with TRBD1. CDR3 length: 13 amino acids. The germline V gene encodes CDR1 SQVTM and CDR2 ANQGSEA. With 6 bases clipped from V and 6 bases from J, the junction kept 5 bases outside the gene matches. The chain's CDR3 is CSVGGTANSPLHF. The CDR3 DNA is TGCAGCGTGGGAGGGACAGCTAATTCACCCCTCCACTTT.

This clone showed up just a few times. Other DNA sequences in this specimen translate into the identical CDR3. The chain joins TRBV27 to TRBJ1-4, with D possibly matching TRBD1 (6 bases). CDR1 and CDR2 from the germline V gene are MNHEY and SMNVEV (reference sequence). V lost 3 bases to trimming and J lost 7 bases, with 15 bases between them. CDR3 length equals 15 residues. The CDR3 nucleotides read TGTGCCAGCAGTTTGAGGGGGGGCGCCGGTGAAAAACTGTTTTTT. It translates to CASSLRGGAGEKLFF.

This clone was observed once. The chain combines TRBV18 with TRBJ2-7, with D perhaps TRBD1 (6 bases). This CDR3 contains 14 residues. V lost 0 bases to trimming and J lost 0 bases, with 6 bases between them. The V gene's germline CDR1 is KGHSH and CDR2 LQKENI. CDR3 sequence (DNA): TGTGCCAGCTCACCACCGGACAGCTCCTACGAGCAGTACTTC. Protein sequence: CASSPPDSSYEQYF.

The chain joins TRBV11-3 to TRBJ2-1; 10 nucleotides match TRBD2. Germline values: CDR1 SGHNT, CDR2 YENEEA. The CDR3 runs to 14 residues. V was pared by 5 bases and J by 5 bases, with 3 bases of the junction left unmatched. CDR3 in DNA: TGTGCCAGCAGCCGACTAGCGGGTAACAATGAGCAGTTCTTC. This sequence encodes CASSRLAGNNEQFF.

V and J are TRBV28 and TRBJ1-5; no reliable D call. V lost 3 bases and J lost 0, with 12 bases in between. Germline V CDR1 and CDR2: MDHEN, SYDVKM. This CDR3 contains 16 residues. Here the CDR3 reads CASSLLPRISNQPQHF. The CDR3, as DNA: TGTGCCAGCAGTTTGTTGCCTCGAATTAGCAATCAGCCCCAGCATTTT.

The chain employs TRBV7-2 and TRBJ2-3; D gene uncertain. This CDR3 is 12 amino acids long. The V gene lost 1 base and the J gene lost 7 bases, with 6 bases spanning the gap. Per the germline V gene, CDR1 is SGHTA and CDR2 is FQGNSA. CDR3 coding DNA: TGTGCCAGCAGCTTAGTAGGAAATACGCAGTATTTT. It yields the protein CASSLVGNTQYF.

The gene calls are TRBV10-3 and TRBJ1-2; no clear D. Germline values: CDR1 ENHRY, CDR2 SYGVKD. The CDR3 extends over 14 amino acids. With 0 bases removed from V and 4 bases from J, the gap between germline ends came to 9 bases. The CDR3 DNA reads TGTGCCATCAGTGAGTCGAGGACCGCCTATGGCTACACCTTC. It codes for CAISESRTAYGYTF.

This clone was observed a handful of times. The V call is TRBV18, the J call TRBJ1-5, with TRBD1 matching 7 bases. The CDR3 has 13 residues. J gave up 8 bases and V 6 bases, and 7 bases lay outside the gene matches. CDR1 KGHSH and CDR2 LQKENI come from the germline V gene. Here the CDR3 reads CASSPDRVEPQHF. In nucleotides, the CDR3 is TGTGCCAGCTCTCCCGACAGGGTTGAGCCCCAGCATTTT.

This clone was observed a few times. The chain joins TRBV7-8 to TRBJ1-5, with 8 bases identical to TRBD1. The CDR3 extends over 15 amino acids. From germline, CDR1 is SGHVS and CDR2 FQNEAQ. The junction had 2 bases not matched to a gene; V was cut back by 0 bases and J by 4 bases. The CDR3: CASSLARGQNQPQHF. CDR3 coding DNA: TGTGCCAGCAGCTTAGCCAGGGGGCAAAATCAGCCCCAGCATTTT.